This T cell receptor (beta chain) was sequenced for a study of molecular identifiers for immune sequencing clone quantification. Study-wide background: RNA from roughly 21,000 or 96,000 naive CD8 cells was split five ways in replicates, with four sequenced.

The sample holds one count of this clonotype. The CDR3 runs to 15 residues. In germline, CDR1 is GTSNPN, CDR2 SVGIG (reference sequence). Deletions cut 4 bases from V and 2 bases from J, with 16 bases between. MiXCR, run by TCRdb on the PCR reads, gives a single entry per CDR3 protein. The sample lists about 640,000 distinct CDR3 sequences; 15% to 20% were seen once. Sequencing was done on a sample of naive CD8+ T cells from blood, with Jurkat cell RNA spiked in. Subset given: FACS-sorted CD8+CD4-CCR7+CD45RA+ naive T cells. The chain joins TRBV30 to TRBJ2-3, with a possible D match to TRBD2 (5 bases). The clonotype originates from a human donor in good health. Some libraries in this study had Jurkat cell RNA spiked in. CDR3 protein: CAWIPRRMHTDTQYF. CDR3 nucleotides: TGTGCCTGGATCCCTCGGAGGATGCACACAGATACGCAGTATTTT.